The TCR beta chain described here comes from a study of beta chain features in type 1 diabetes. Study details: All samples combined gave around 98,000,000 sorted cells for examination. Findings of the study overall: For patients, the naive, central memory and Treg TCRB repertoires appeared more alike than for healthy donors.

The CDR3 length is 15 residues. Germline assignment: CDR1 SSHAT and CDR2 FNYEAQ (reference sequence). This clone has more than one count but fewer than ten. Its antigen is unknown. The junction and the germline gene differ at one end; a read error may be behind it. Expressed TCRB transcripts were sequenced because the entire RNA isolate underwent reverse transcription. The method was immunoSEQ multiplex PCR; TCRdb's version includes in-frame clones alone and lacks a portion of them. Of roughly 310,000 clones listed, roughly 11% are singletons. The source of this sequence is a woman younger than 45 in good health. This chain connects TRBV7-7 to TRBJ2-5, with 9 bases fitting TRBD2. Sample: naive CD4+ T cells from blood. The CDR3 bases are TGTGCTAGCAGCTGGGCGGGAGGGCCGGAGGAGACCCAGTACTTC. This translates into CASSWAGGPEETQYF.